This T cell receptor beta chain was captured by sequencing in a study of shared clonotypes between healthy human individuals. Across the study: The composition of the donors was a couple of women and a few men aged 18 to 49.

Unsorted PBMC replicate PCRs used around 300 ng DNA, about 30,000 T cell genomes. Produced via immunoSEQ multiplex PCR; TCRdb's table is partial and in-frame only. In the table there are about 490,000 clones, 79% of which are singletons. Overall study results and limits: Clonotype sharing among the donors was expected to vary with sequencing depth.

Germline V lookup: CDR1 MNHEY, CDR2 SVGAGI. The junction had 10 bases not matched to a gene; V was cut back by 2 bases and J by 6 bases. CDR3 length: 16 amino acids. Points on this clone: Its cognate antigen is unknown.

Donors comprised only Caucasian adults living in Nashville, Tennessee. This TCR came from a woman in her 40s in good health. Some clones in this sample may be carry-over from other donors' samples. The V call is TRBV6-5, the J call TRBJ1-2, with 9 bases fitting TRBD1. The sample comprised PBMCs. CDR3 sequence: CASSYTQDRGRNGYTF. CDR3 nucleotide sequence: TGTGCCAGCAGTTACACCCAGGACAGGGGCAGGAATGGCTACACCTTC.